These T cell receptor beta chains were read from a single sample in a study of blood T cell repertoires in COVID-19. This table comes from immunoSEQ multiplex PCR, and its TCRdb copy is limited to in-frame clones, with some not included. Among 45,000 to 75,000 clones listed, just over 85% were seen once. Sequencing was carried out using peripheral blood. Receptors were obtained from a man between 60 and 75 years old with acute or convalescent COVID-19. Each CDR3 is given with its conserved first and last residue. Fields, in order: V gene, clone size, D gene, J gene, CDR3 length, CDR3 protein, CDR3 DNA. A D gene is named only where the DNA matches it firmly. Expanded clones get a size class; other rows say once, few or many, or leave the size out.

TRBV6-2/TRBV6-3	-	-	TRBJ1-2	13	CASSLPDRGGYTF	TGTGCCAGCAGCCTCCCCGATCGGGGTGGCTACACCTTC
TRBV7-9	-	TRBD1	TRBJ2-2	15	CASSVTGGETGELFF	TGTGCCAGCAGCGTTACAGGGGGTGAGACCGGGGAGCTGTTTTTT
TRBV5-5	-	TRBD1	TRBJ2-3	16	CASSLGRGGRTDTQYF	TGTGCCAGCAGCTTGGGTAGAGGGGGCCGTACAGATACGCAGTATTTT
TRBV15	-	-	TRBJ2-4	18	CATSSPKWEEGGENIQYF	TGTGCCACCAGCAGCCCAAAGTGGGAGGAGGGCGGCGAAAACATTCAGTACTTC
TRBV19	-	-	TRBJ1-1	14	CASSASQGNTEAFF	TGTGCCAGTAGTGCGTCCCAGGGGAACACTGAAGCTTTCTTT
TRBV5-1	few	-	TRBJ1-2	13	CASSLRGNYGYTF	TGCGCCAGCAGCTTGCGAGGGAACTATGGCTACACCTTC
TRBV7-9	-	-	TRBJ2-1	16	CASRGGGESSYNEQFF	TGTGCCAGCAGAGGCGGGGGCGAGAGCTCCTACAATGAGCAGTTCTTC
TRBV6-5	-	-	TRBJ2-5	13	CASWRTAQETQYF	TGTGCCAGCTGGCGGACAGCCCAAGAGACCCAGTACTTC
TRBV21-1	-	-	TRBJ2-7	20	CASSKSQTSGSYPSTYEQYF	TGTGCCAGCAGCAAGTCCCAAACTAGCGGGAGTTACCCCTCGACCTACGAGCAGTACTTC
TRBV5-1	-	TRBD1	TRBJ2-2	16	CASSLGDRGFTGELFF	TGCGCCAGCAGCTTAGGGGACAGGGGATTCACCGGGGAGCTGTTTTTT
TRBV7-3	-	TRBD2	TRBJ2-5	15	CASSPGLAPAETQYF	TGTGCCAGCAGCCCCGGACTAGCCCCTGCTGAGACCCAGTACTTC
TRBV3-1/TRBV3-2	-	TRBD2	TRBJ2-1	16	CASSQVGLAANNEQFF	TGTGCCAGCAGCCAAGTGGGGCTAGCGGCTAACAATGAGCAGTTCTTC
TRBV28	-	-	TRBJ1-2	10	CATADYGYTF	TGTGCCACCGCAGACTATGGCTACACCTTC
TRBV6-6	-	-	TRBJ1-1	13	CASSYGENTEAFF	TGTGCCAGCAGTTACGGAGAAAACACTGAAGCTTTCTTT
TRBV5-1	-	TRBD1	TRBJ1-1	13	CASSLDRSPEAFF	TGCGCCAGCAGCCTGGACAGGTCACCTGAAGCTTTCTTT
TRBV29-1	-	-	TRBJ1-2	12	CSCGQTNYGYTF	TGCAGCTGCGGACAAACTAACTATGGCTACACCTTC
TRBV5-4	-	-	TRBJ2-1	12	CASSSQVNEQFF	TGTGCCAGCAGCTCCCAGGTTAATGAGCAGTTCTTC
TRBV28	-	-	TRBJ1-1	14	CASRTGEGGTEAFF	TGTGCCAGCCGAACTGGGGAAGGGGGCACTGAAGCTTTCTTT
TRBV4-1	-	-	TRBJ1-4	15	CASSLQAPTNEKLFF	TGCGCCAGCAGCCTACAGGCTCCAACTAATGAAAAACTGTTTTTT
TRBV11-2	-	-	TRBJ1-5	14	CASSADNSNQPQHF	TGTGCCAGCAGCGCGGACAATAGCAATCAGCCCCAGCATTTT
TRBV29-1	-	-	TRBJ1-2	11	CSVNQNYGYTF	TGCAGCGTTAACCAGAACTATGGCTACACCTTC
TRBV5-1	-	TRBD1	TRBJ1-1	15	CASSRDRASVTEAFF	TGCGCCAGCAGCCGGGACAGGGCTTCGGTCACTGAAGCTTTCTTT
TRBV30	-	-	TRBJ2-1	15	CAWSVKISRDNEQFF	TGTGCCTGGAGTGTAAAGATATCGAGGGACAATGAGCAGTTCTTC
TRBV24-1	-	-	TRBJ1-2	15	CATSDSRSGFRGYTF	TGTGCCACCAGTGACTCACGTTCAGGGTTTCGGGGCTACACCTTC
TRBV10-2	-	TRBD2	TRBJ2-2	15	CASRRASGSTGELFF	TGCGCCAGCAGGAGGGCTAGCGGGAGCACCGGGGAGCTGTTTTTT
TRBV5-6	-	-	TRBJ2-7	14	CASSLTGTLYEQYF	TGTGCCAGCAGCTTGACCGGGACACTTTACGAGCAGTACTTC
TRBV7-7	-	-	TRBJ2-3	16	CASSLGWGGNTDTQYF	TGTGCCAGCAGCTTGGGTTGGGGCGGCAACACAGATACGCAGTATTTT
TRBV6-1	-	-	TRBJ2-7	11	CASSDVTEQYF	TGTGCCAGCAGTGATGTCACAGAGCAGTACTTC
TRBV11-2	-	TRBD2	TRBJ2-7	16	CASSLNGRAEMYEQYF	TGTGCCAGCAGCTTAAACGGGAGGGCCGAGATGTACGAGCAGTACTTC
TRBV30	-	-	TRBJ2-7	17	CAWSFEASAFQRDEQYF	TGTGCCTGGAGTTTCGAGGCTAGCGCCTTCCAAAGGGACGAGCAGTACTTC
TRBV5-1	once	TRBD1	TRBJ2-7	15	CASSSGQGLSYEQYF	TGCGCCAGCAGCTCAGGACAGGGTCTATCCTACGAGCAGTACTTC
TRBV6-5	-	-	TRBJ1-1	12	CASRVRDSEAFF	TGTGCCAGCAGAGTCCGGGACTCTGAAGCTTTCTTT
TRBV7-9	-	-	TRBJ2-1	15	CASSFLRDSPHEQFF	TGTGCCAGCAGCTTCCTCCGGGACTCCCCGCATGAGCAGTTCTTC
TRBV9	-	-	TRBJ1-1	14	CASSATHRSTEAFF	TGTGCCAGCAGCGCCACTCACAGGAGCACTGAAGCTTTCTTT
TRBV9	-	TRBD1	TRBJ2-1	16	CASSEQGTGFVNEQFF	TGTGCCAGCAGCGAACAAGGGACAGGGTTTGTAAATGAGCAGTTCTTC
TRBV9	-	-	TRBJ2-7	14	CASSSDSSSYEQYF	TGTGCCAGCAGCTCTGATTCCAGCTCCTACGAGCAGTACTTC
TRBV2	once	-	TRBJ1-5	15	CATRKRGAPDQPQHF	TGTGCCACCAGAAAACGGGGGGCTCCCGATCAGCCCCAGCATTTT
TRBV5-1	-	TRBD1	TRBJ1-1	15	CASSLSRNYRGLAFF	TGCGCCAGCAGCTTGTCCCGGAATTACAGGGGGCTAGCTTTCTTT
TRBV6-6	-	-	TRBJ2-2	13	CASSYPRSGELFF	TGTGCCAGCAGTTACCCGAGGAGCGGGGAGCTGTTTTTT
TRBV15	-	TRBD1	TRBJ1-2	14	CATGRDRANYGYTF	TGTGCCACCGGCCGGGACAGGGCTAACTATGGCTACACCTTC
TRBV20-1	-	TRBD1	TRBJ2-3	11	CSAGDRDTQYF	TGCAGTGCAGGGGACAGGGATACGCAGTATTTT
TRBV7-2	-	-	TRBJ2-3	13	CASSPQGTDTQYF	TGTGCCAGCAGCCCCCAGGGTACAGATACGCAGTATTTT
TRBV30	-	TRBD1	TRBJ1-2	12	CAWTGGDYGYTF	TGTGCCTGGACAGGGGGCGATTATGGCTACACCTTC
TRBV9	-	TRBD2	TRBJ2-2	16	CASRPGLAVNTGELFF	TGTGCCAGCAGACCGGGACTAGCGGTAAACACCGGGGAGCTGTTTTTT
TRBV5-6	-	TRBD2	TRBJ2-7	16	CASSLVRSGTRDEQYF	TGTGCCAGCAGCTTGGTCCGTTCCGGGACTAGAGACGAGCAGTACTTC
TRBV5-1	once	-	TRBJ1-1	15	CASSLVVFSVSEAFF	TGCGCCAGCAGCTTGGTGGTGTTTAGCGTATCTGAAGCTTTCTTT
TRBV7-9	-	-	TRBJ1-2	14	CASSLDGRDNGYTF	TGTGCCAGCAGCTTAGATGGCAGGGATAATGGCTACACCTTC
TRBV5-8	-	-	TRBJ1-3	13	CASRFLSGNTIYF	TGTGCCAGCAGATTTTTATCTGGAAACACCATATATTTT
TRBV24-1	-	TRBD1	TRBJ1-2	15	CATSDSAGTGYGYTF	TGTGCCACCAGTGACTCCGCCGGGACAGGCTATGGCTACACCTTC
TRBV14	-	TRBD1	TRBJ2-7	12	CASSLQGYEQYF	TGTGCCAGCAGCCTACAGGGGTACGAGCAGTACTTC
TRBV18	-	-	TRBJ2-5	17	CASSPLRGAEDQETQYF	TGTGCCAGCTCACCACTTCGGGGGGCCGAGGACCAAGAGACCCAGTACTTC
TRBV6-5	-	TRBD1	TRBJ1-2	15	CASSQTGTGVYGYTF	TGTGCCAGCAGTCAAACCGGGACAGGCGTCTATGGCTACACCTTC
TRBV25-1	-	-	TRBJ1-1	13	CASSILGDTEAFF	TGTGCCAGCAGCATCTTAGGGGACACTGAAGCTTTCTTT
TRBV28	-	TRBD1	TRBJ1-5	15	CASSQGQVRNQPQHF	TGTGCCAGCAGCCAGGGACAGGTCCGCAATCAGCCCCAGCATTTT